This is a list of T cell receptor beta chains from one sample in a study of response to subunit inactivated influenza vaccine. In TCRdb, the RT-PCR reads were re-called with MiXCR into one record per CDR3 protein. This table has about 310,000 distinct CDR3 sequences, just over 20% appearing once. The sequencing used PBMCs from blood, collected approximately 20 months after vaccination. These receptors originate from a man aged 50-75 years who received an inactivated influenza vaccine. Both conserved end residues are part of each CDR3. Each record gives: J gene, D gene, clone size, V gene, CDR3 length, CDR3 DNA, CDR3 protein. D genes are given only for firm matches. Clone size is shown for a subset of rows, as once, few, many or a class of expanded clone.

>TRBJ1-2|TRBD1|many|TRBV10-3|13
TGTGCCATCAGGAACGGGACAGGCCGTGGCTACACCTTC
CAIRNGTGRGYTF
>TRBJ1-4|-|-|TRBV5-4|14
TGTGCCAGCAGCTTGGCAGGGGTTCCTGAAAAACTGTTTTTT
CASSLAGVPEKLFF
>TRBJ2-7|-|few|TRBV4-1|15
TGCGCCAGCAGCGTATCCAGGCAGGGTTCGTACGAGCAGTACTTC
CASSVSRQGSYEQYF
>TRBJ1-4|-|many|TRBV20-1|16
TGCAGTGTCCCCCGCGGGGGGACGGGTCTTAATGAAAAACTGTTTTTT
CSVPRGGTGLNEKLFF
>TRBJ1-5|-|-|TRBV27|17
TGTGCCAGCAGCCCCCGCCCCCTACAGGTTGGGGGTCAGCCCCAGCATTTT
CASSPRPLQVGGQPQHF
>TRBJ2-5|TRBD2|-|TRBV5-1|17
TGCGCCAGCAGCTTCACTGGTAGCGGGGAAACTCAAGAGACCCAGTACTTC
CASSFTGSGETQETQYF
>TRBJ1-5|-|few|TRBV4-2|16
TGTGCCAGCAGCCAAGAATTGGTCGGGGCGGATCAGCCCCAGCATTTT
CASSQELVGADQPQHF
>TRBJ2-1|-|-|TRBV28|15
TGTGCCAGCAGGCAACGGGAGAGCTCCTACAATGAGCAGTTCTTC
CASRQRESSYNEQFF
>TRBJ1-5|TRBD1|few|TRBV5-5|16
TGTGCCAGCAGCTCCTGGACAGGGGATAGCAATCAGCCCCAGCATTTT
CASSSWTGDSNQPQHF
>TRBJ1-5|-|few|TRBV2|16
TGTGCCAGCAGTGCCGGGAGGGCCAATAGCAATCAGCCCCAGCATTTT
CASSAGRANSNQPQHF
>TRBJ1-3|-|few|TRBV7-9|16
TGTGCCAGCAGCCGATGGGACGGCAGCTCTGGAAACACCATATATTTT
CASSRWDGSSGNTIYF
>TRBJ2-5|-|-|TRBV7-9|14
TGTGCCAGCAGCTTTTCGCAGGGGAGAGAGACCCAGTACTTC
CASSFSQGRETQYF
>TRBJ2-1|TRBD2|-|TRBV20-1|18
TGCAGTGCTAGAATCCTAGCGGGGAAACAGAGCTCCTACAATGAGCAGTTCTTC
CSARILAGKQSSYNEQFF
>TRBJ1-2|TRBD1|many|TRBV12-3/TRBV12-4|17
TGTGCCAGCAGTTTAGGGACAGGGCATCTTATCGGTTATGGCTACACCTTC
CASSLGTGHLIGYGYTF
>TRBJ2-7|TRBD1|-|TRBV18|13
TGTGCCAGCTCACCCGGACAGGGGCCCGAGCAGTACTTC
CASSPGQGPEQYF
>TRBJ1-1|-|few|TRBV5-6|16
TGTGCCAGCAGCTTGGTATCATGGGGGGGCAGTACTGAAGCTTTCTTT
CASSLVSWGGSTEAFF
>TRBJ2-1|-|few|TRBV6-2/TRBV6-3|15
TGTGCCAGCAGTAACGCCGGTAGATCCTACAATGAGCAGTTCTTC
CASSNAGRSYNEQFF
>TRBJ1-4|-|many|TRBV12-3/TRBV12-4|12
TGTGCCAGCAGTTTTGGGTGGGAAAAACTGTTTTTT
CASSFGWEKLFF
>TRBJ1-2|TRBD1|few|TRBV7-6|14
TGTGCCAGCAGCCCAACAGGGACAGGGGTTGGCTACACCTTC
CASSPTGTGVGYTF
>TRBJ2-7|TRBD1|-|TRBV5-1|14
TGCGCCAGCAGCACCGGGACAGGGGGCTACGAGCAGTACTTC
CASSTGTGGYEQYF
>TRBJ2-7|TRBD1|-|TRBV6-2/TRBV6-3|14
TGTGCCAGCAGTCGACAGACAGGGAGTGGCGAGCAGTACTTC
CASSRQTGSGEQYF
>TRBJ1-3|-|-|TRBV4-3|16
TGCGCCAGCAGCCAAGGGGCAGGGAGCTCTGGAAACACCATATATTTT
CASSQGAGSSGNTIYF
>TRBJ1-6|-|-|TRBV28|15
TGTGCCAGCAGTTTCTCTCAATGGGGCCTTCCACCCCTCCACTTT
CASSFSQWGLPPLHF
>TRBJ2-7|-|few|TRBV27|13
TGTGCCACCCAAGCAGGGTGGGTTGGCGAGCAGTACTTC
CATQAGWVGEQYF
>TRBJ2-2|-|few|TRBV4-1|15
TGCGCCAGCAGCCGGGAGGACATTAACACCGGGGAGCTGTTTTTT
CASSREDINTGELFF
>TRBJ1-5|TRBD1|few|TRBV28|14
TGTGCCAGCCGCATGGACAGGGGAGTTCAGCCCCAGCATTTT
CASRMDRGVQPQHF
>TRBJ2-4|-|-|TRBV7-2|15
TGTGCCAGCAGCTTAAGAGCAGGCGGCAAAAACATTCAGTACTTC
CASSLRAGGKNIQYF
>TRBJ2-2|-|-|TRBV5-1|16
TGCGCCAGCAGCTTGCAATTAACCTCGAACACCGGGGAGCTGTTTTTT
CASSLQLTSNTGELFF
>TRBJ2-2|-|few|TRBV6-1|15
TGTGCCAGCAGTGTTAACCGCGGTATCGCCGGGGAGCTGTTTTTT
CASSVNRGIAGELFF
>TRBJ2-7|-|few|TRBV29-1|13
TGCAGCGTTGAAGCATCGAGTAAAAGGCAACAGTACTTC
CSVEASSKRQQYF
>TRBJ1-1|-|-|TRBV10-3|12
TGTGCCATCAGTGACGGAGGGACTGAAGCTTTCTTT
CAISDGGTEAFF
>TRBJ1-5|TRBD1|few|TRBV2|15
TGTGCCAGCGGTACAGGGGTCGGGGGGAATCAGCCCCAGCATTTT
CASGTGVGGNQPQHF
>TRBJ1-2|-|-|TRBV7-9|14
TGTGCCAGCAGCTCTTCAGGGTCTAACTATGGCTACACCTTC
CASSSSGSNYGYTF
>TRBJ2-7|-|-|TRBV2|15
TGTGCCAGCAGTATTCCGGGACAACCTATCTACGAGCAGTACTTC
CASSIPGQPIYEQYF
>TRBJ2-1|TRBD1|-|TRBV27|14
TGTGCCAGCAGCGACGGGACAGTTAACAATGAGCAGTTCTTC
CASSDGTVNNEQFF
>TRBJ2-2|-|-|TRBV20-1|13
TGCAGTGCTAGGTCCGAAAGCATCGGGGAGCTGTTTTTT
CSARSESIGELFF
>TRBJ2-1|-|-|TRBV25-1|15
TGTGCCAGCAGTGAATTTCCAGGCCAAGGGGGTGAGCAGTTCTTC
CASSEFPGQGGEQFF
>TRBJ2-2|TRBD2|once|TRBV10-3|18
TGTGCCATCAGTGGCTCGAGCGGTTTAGCGGGAGGCACCGGGGAGCTGTTTTTT
CAISGSSGLAGGTGELFF
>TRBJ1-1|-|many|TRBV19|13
TGTGCCAGTAGTTTTACACCGAACACTGAAGCTTTCTTT
CASSFTPNTEAFF
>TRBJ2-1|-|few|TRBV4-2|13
TGTGCCAGCAGCCAGGGAGACTACAATGAGCAGTTCTTC
CASSQGDYNEQFF
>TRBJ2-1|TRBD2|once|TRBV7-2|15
TGTGCCAGCAGCCGCGGGGGTAACTCCTACAATGAGCAGTTCTTC
CASSRGGNSYNEQFF
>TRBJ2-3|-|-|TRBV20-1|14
TGCAGTGCTAGAGTCCAGCGGGGCACAGATACGCAGTATTTT
CSARVQRGTDTQYF
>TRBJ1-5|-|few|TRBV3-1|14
TGTGCCAGCAGCCAAGATTCCGGCGATCAGCCCCAGCATTTT
CASSQDSGDQPQHF
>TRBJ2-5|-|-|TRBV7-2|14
TGTGCCAGCAGCCACAGGAGGGACCAAGAGACCCAGTACTTC
CASSHRRDQETQYF
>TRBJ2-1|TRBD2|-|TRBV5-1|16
TGCGCCAGCAGCGGACTAGCGGGAGCCCCTGGCAATGAGCAGTTCTTC
CASSGLAGAPGNEQFF
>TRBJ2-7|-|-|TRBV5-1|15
TGCGCCAGCAGCTTGGACAGCGACCCCCCCTACGAGCAGTACTTC
CASSLDSDPPYEQYF
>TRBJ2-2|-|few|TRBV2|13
TGTGCCCAGGGGCAGGGCCCCACCGGGGAGCTGTTTTTT
CAQGQGPTGELFF